This TCR beta chain derives from a study of blood T cell repertoires in COVID-19. Trimming took 4 bases from V and 3 from J, leaving 19 bases between them. This CDR3 contains 16 residues. Germline V gene lookup returns CDR1 MNHEY and CDR2 SVGEGT. The data were produced by immunoSEQ multiplex PCR, yet TCRdb's version contains in-frame clones alone and is incomplete. There are tens of thousands of clones in the sample; over 75% occur only once, and roughly 26% lies in the top ten. The sequencing input was peripheral blood. This TCR was sampled from a human donor in a cohort sampled during active COVID-19. This chain connects TRBV6-2 or TRBV6-3 to TRBJ2-7; perhaps TRBD2 as D (6 bases). CDR3 protein: CASSSPLWAGLYEQYF. CDR3 sequence (DNA): TGTGCCAGCAGTTCCCCCTTATGGGCGGGGCTCTACGAGCAGTACTTC.